This T cell receptor (beta chain) was identified during a study of T cell repertoires in cytomegalovirus infection. This clonotype has at least ten counts. Via MiXCR, TCRdb re-called the reads, giving one row per CDR3 protein. The top ten clones hold roughly 6.5% of a sample with under 250,000 distinct CDR3 sequences, approximately 7% of them seen once. V shed 7 bases, J shed 4 bases, and the junction held 5 bases outside the gene matches. CDR1 and CDR2 from the germline V gene are GTSNPN and SVGIG (reference sequence). This CDR3 spans 12 amino acids. The rearrangement links TRBV30 to TRBJ2-3; TRBD2 matches at 7 bases. Sequencing was done on a sample of PBMCs. The TCR sequence derives from a human donor in good health (CMV status not recorded). Some clones in this sample may be carry-over from other donors' samples. CDR3 residues: CASSGGPDTQYF. The DNA of the CDR3 is TGTGCCTCTTCGGGGGGACCAGATACGCAGTATTTT.